This T cell receptor beta chain was recorded in a study of graft-versus-host responses after intestinal transplantation (dated by TCRdb to about 2021). Background for the entire study: The transplants that recipients got were multivisceral, liver-intestinal, or isolated intestinal. Donor T cell macrochimerism was defined as a peak of at least 4% donor T cells among recipient peripheral blood mononuclear cells. To identify alloreactive clones, pre-transplant mixed lymphocyte reaction products were sequenced and compared with unstimulated pre-transplant donor and recipient T cells. Samples from three later patients were sequenced in-house on an Illumina MiSeq with MiXCR processing rather than by the commercial service. All recipients received anti-thymocyte globulin induction followed by maintenance tacrolimus and steroids for about three years. The cohort enrolled under 30 intestinal transplant recipients, one of whom was a retransplant, and a few patients without pretransplant specimens were excluded. Bulk TCR-beta CDR3 sequencing was used to track graft-versus-host and host-versus-graft alloreactive T cell clones in the graft, circulation and bone marrow after intestinal transplantation.

This sample's time point label indicates: cells obtained before transplantation from donor or recipient. CD3+CD4+ and CD3+CD8+ populations were FACS-sorted from unstimulated pre-transplant donor and recipient cells taken from spleen or lymph nodes. Library generation was performed with the immunoSEQ multiplex PCR assay. In most patients, genomic DNA was isolated using the Qiagen DNeasy Blood and Tissue Kit and sent frozen to Adaptive Biotechnologies for TCR sequencing. For most patients, high-throughput TCR-beta CDR3 sequencing of genomic DNA was performed by Adaptive Biotechnologies. Concerning the study's data processing: TCR sequencing data for roughly 18 patients were retrieved from Adaptive's ImmunoSEQ software; a few other patients were processed with MiXCR and VDJtools. CD4 versus CD8 sorting errors were corrected by removing sequences found in both subsets at a frequency ratio below 5:1. CDR3 nucleotide sequences shared between donor and recipient were removed because the origin of such sequences could not be assigned. Alloreactive clones required at least 2-fold expansion over unstimulated cells and minimum CFSE-low frequency of 0.002% (template counts) or 0.001% (read counts). Clones detected in sequenced pre-transplant spleen, lymph node, or MLR CFSE-low populations of the donor or recipient were defined as mappable. Cumulative frequency of alloreactive clones was calculated as a percentage of all sequences weighted by copy number. TCRdb's version of the immuneACCESS table is confined to in-frame rearrangements and falls short of the full clone set. An unresolved V gene accounts for under half of the shortfall where checked; the remainder is of unknown origin. From that table come the V and J calls and clone size; the DNA was used to work out D and trimming. This sample gives 39,000 or so clones in total; 85% to 95% of them show up just once. 21% of the sample comes from the top ten.

The study at large found these results: GvH clones turned up in recipient bone marrow, with some appearing earlier in ileal mucosa or blood, a pattern consistent with an intestinal mucosal origin. Early after transplant, declines in HvG clones were associated with peak levels of circulating GvH clones. Conclusions were limited by the relatively low number and heterogeneity of intestinal transplant patients. In patients with donor T cell macrochimerism, the allografts had high GvH to HvG T cell clonal ratios.

Comment on this clone: The clone's antigen remains unknown. The input lacks base qualities; no much larger clone sits a single base away.

The sequencing used unstimulated CD8+ T cells sorted from spleen or lymph node cells, collected before transplant. This TCR was sampled from a human donor who was the organ donor for an intestinal transplant.

The CDR3 region: CASSLTLRTGNQPQHF. The DNA sequence is as follows: TGTGCCAGCAGTTTAACCCTCAGGACCGGGAATCAGCCCCAGCATTTT. This chain is built from TRBV28 and TRBJ1-5; the D gene is unclear. Via the germline V gene, CDR1 is MDHEN and CDR2 SYDVKM. Counted from cysteine to phenylalanine, this CDR3 has 16 amino acids. The only DNA kept is the CDR3, 48 bases in frame from the first base. V gives up 2 bases and J gives up 4 bases, and the segment between their germline ends measures 15 bases.